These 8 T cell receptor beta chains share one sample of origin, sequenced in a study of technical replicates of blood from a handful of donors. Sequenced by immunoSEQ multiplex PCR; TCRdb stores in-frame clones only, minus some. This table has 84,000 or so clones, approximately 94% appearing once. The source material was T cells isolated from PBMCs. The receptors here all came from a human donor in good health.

The CDR3 DNA reads TGCGCCAGCAGCTTGGGTGTCAGAGGACAGAACACTGAAGCTTTCTTT. This gives the protein CASSLGVRGQNTEAFF. The rearrangement uses TRBV5-1 and TRBJ1-1; D might be TRBD1 (5 bases). The CDR3 is made up of 16 amino acids. Germline V gene data show CDR1 as SGHRS and CDR2 as YFSETQ. V was trimmed by 0 bases and J by 1 base, leaving 13 bases between them.

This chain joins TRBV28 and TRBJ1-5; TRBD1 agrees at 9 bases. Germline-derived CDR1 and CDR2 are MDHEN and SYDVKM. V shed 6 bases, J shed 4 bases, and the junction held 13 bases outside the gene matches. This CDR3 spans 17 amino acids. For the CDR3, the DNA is TGTGCCAGCAGCTACACATCGGGACAGGGTTGGAATCAGCCCCAGCATTTT. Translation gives CASSYTSGQGWNQPQHF.

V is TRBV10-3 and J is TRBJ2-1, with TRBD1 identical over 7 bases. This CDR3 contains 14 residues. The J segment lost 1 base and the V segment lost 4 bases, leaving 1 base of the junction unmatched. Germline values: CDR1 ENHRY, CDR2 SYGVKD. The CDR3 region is CAISGQGSYNEQFF. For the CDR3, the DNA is TGTGCCATCAGTGGACAGGGATCCTACAATGAGCAGTTCTTC.

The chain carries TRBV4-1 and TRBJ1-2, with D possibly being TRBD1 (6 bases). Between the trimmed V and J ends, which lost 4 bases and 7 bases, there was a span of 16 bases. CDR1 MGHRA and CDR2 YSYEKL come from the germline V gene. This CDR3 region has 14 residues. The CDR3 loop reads CASSRDSGGAGYTF. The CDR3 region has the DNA TGCGCCAGCAGCCGGGATTCGGGGGGCGCTGGCTACACCTTC.

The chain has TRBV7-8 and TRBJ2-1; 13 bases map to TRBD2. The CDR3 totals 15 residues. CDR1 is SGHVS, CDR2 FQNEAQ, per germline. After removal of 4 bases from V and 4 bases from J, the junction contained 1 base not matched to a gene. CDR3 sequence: CASSSTSGGYNEQFF. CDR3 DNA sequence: TGTGCCAGCAGCTCGACTAGCGGGGGGTACAATGAGCAGTTCTTC.

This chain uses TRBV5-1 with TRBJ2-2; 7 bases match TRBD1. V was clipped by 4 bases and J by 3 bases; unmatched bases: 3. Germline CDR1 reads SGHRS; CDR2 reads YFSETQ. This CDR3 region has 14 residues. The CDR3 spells CASSLGQHTGELFF. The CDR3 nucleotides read TGCGCCAGCAGCCTGGGACAGCACACCGGGGAGCTGTTTTTT.

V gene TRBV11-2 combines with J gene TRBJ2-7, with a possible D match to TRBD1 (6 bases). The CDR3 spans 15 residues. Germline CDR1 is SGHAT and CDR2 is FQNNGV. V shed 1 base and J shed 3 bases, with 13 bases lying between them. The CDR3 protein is CASSLVFRGNYEQYF. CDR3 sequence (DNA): TGTGCCAGCAGCTTAGTTTTCAGGGGAAACTACGAGCAGTACTTC.

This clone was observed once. The CDR3 DNA is TGTGCCAGCTCACTTTCGACAGGACCAACGTTCACCGGGGAGCTGTTTTTT. Protein product: CASSLSTGPTFTGELFF. The rearrangement uses TRBV18 and TRBJ2-2; maybe TRBD1 (6 bases). Germline assignment: CDR1 KGHSH and CDR2 LQKENI. The CDR3 has 17 residues. Deletions cut 4 bases from V and 4 bases from J, with 19 bases between.